The present TCR beta chain was sequenced within a study of shared clonotypes between healthy human individuals. The method was immunoSEQ multiplex PCR; TCRdb's version includes in-frame clones alone and lacks a portion of them. This repertoire shows 2 million to 3 million clones, 80% to 95% found once; its top ten account for about 0.34%. Germline V CDR1 and CDR2: SEHNR, FQNEAQ (reference sequence). The CDR3 has 14 amino acids. The V gene lost 5 bases and the J gene lost 2 bases, with 13 bases spanning the gap. The chain uses TRBV7-9 and TRBJ2-7; no clear D gene. The source of this sequence is a man younger than 30 in good health. Some clones in this sample may be carry-over from other donors' samples. Specimen: naive CD4+ T cells from PBMCs. Indicated subset: CD45RA+ positively selected. CDR3 in amino acids: CASSPQTITYEQYF. The CDR3 DNA sequence: TGTGCCAGCAGCCCACAGACAATAACCTACGAGCAGTACTTC. The complete variable domain, with remaining parts taken from reference TRBV7-9 and TRBJ2-7, reads DTGVSQNPRHKITKRGQNVTFRCDPISEHNRLYWYRQTLGQGPEFLTYFQNEAQLEKSRLLSDRFSAERPKGSFSTLEIQRTEQGDSAMYLCASSPQTITYEQYFGPGTRLTVT.